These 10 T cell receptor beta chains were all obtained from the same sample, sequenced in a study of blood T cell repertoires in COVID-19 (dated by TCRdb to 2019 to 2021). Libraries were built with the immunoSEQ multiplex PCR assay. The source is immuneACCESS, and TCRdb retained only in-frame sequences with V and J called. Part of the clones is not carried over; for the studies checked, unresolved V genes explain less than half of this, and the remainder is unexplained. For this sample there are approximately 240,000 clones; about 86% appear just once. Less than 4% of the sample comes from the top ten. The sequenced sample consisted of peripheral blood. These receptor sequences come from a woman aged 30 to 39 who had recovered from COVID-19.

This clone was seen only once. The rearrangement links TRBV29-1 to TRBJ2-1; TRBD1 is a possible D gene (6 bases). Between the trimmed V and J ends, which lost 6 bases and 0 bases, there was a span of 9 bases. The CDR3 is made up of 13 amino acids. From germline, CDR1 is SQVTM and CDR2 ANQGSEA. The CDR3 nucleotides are TGCAGCGTCGAGGACAGCTCCTACAATGAGCAGTTCTTC. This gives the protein CSVEDSSYNEQFF.

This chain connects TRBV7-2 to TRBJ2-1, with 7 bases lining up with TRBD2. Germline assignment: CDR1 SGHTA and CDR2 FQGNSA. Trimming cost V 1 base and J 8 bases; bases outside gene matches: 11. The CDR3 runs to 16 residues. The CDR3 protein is CASSLVRDYLYDEQFF. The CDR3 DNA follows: TGTGCCAGCAGCTTAGTACGGGACTATTTGTACGATGAGCAGTTCTTC.

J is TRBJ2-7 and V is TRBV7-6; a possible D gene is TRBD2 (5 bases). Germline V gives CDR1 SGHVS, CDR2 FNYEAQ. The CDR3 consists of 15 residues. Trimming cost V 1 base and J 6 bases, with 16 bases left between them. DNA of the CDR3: TGTGCCAGCAGCTTAGATGATTCTCGGGGATTCGAGCAGTACTTC. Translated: CASSLDDSRGFEQYF.

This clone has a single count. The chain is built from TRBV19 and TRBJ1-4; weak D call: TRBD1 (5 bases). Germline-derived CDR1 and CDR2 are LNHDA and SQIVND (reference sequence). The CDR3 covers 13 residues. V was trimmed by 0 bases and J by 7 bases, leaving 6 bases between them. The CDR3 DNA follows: TGTGCCAGTAGTATAGAGGGGGGTGAAAAACTGTTTTTT. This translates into CASSIEGGEKLFF.

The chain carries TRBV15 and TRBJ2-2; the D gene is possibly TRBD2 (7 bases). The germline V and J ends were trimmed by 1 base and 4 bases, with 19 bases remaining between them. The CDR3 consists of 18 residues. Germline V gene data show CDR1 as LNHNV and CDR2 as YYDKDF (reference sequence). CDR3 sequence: CATSRGGRGTIITGELFF. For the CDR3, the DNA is TGTGCCACCAGCAGAGGGGGGCGCGGGACTATAATCACCGGGGAGCTGTTTTTT.

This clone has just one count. The CDR3: CASSSPSGTSGGGDTQYF. The CDR3 DNA reads TGTGCCAGCAGCTCACCCTCCGGGACTAGCGGGGGGGGAGATACGCAGTATTTT. The chain couples TRBV7-3 to TRBJ2-3; 16 nucleotides agree with TRBD2. The germline CDR1 and CDR2 sequences are SGHTA and FQGTGA. J lost 5 bases, V lost 4 bases, and 9 bases had no gene match. The CDR3 runs 18 residues.

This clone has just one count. CDR3: CASSPRDYYTDTQYF. Written as DNA, the CDR3 is TGTGCCAGCAGCCCGAGGGACTATTACACAGATACGCAGTATTTT. The J gene is TRBJ2-3, the V gene TRBV7-2; 7 positions match TRBD2. This CDR3 is built from 15 residues. Per germline, CDR1 SGHTA and CDR2 FQGNSA. V shed 5 bases, J shed 2 bases, and the junction held 7 bases outside the gene matches.

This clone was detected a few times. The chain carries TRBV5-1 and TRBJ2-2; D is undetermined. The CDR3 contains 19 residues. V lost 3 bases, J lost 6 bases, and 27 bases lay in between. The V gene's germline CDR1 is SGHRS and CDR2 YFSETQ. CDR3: CASSSPLLGTRKIAGELFF. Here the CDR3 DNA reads TGCGCCAGCAGCTCACCTCTCCTAGGCACCAGAAAGATAGCCGGGGAGCTGTTTTTT. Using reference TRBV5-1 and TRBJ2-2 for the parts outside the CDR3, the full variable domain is KAGVTQTPRYLIKTRGQQVTLSCSPISGHRSVSWYQQTPGQGLQFLFEYFSETQRNKGNFPGRFSGRQFSNSRSEMNVSTLELGDSALYLCASSSPLLGTRKIAGELFFGEGSRLTVL.

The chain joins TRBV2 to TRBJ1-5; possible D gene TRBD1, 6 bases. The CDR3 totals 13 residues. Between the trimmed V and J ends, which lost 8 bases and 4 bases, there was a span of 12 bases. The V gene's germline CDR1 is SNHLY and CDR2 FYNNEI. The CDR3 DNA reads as TGTGCCAGCGGGGGCGAAGGGAATCAGCCCCAGCATTTT. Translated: CASGGEGNQPQHF.

The CDR3 here is CASRDLTSGVPEQFF. CDR3 bases: TGTGCCAGTAGAGACCTTACTAGCGGGGTGCCTGAGCAGTTCTTC. This chain links TRBV19 with TRBJ2-1; TRBD2 matches at 10 bases. Germline trimming cut 6 bases from V and 9 bases from J; bases unmatched to any gene: 11. Germline CDR1 is LNHDA and CDR2 is SQIVND (reference sequence). This CDR3 is 15 amino acids long. Full variable domain (missing parts from reference TRBV19 and TRBJ2-1): DGGITQSPKYLFRKEGQNVTLSCEQNLNHDAMYWYRQDPGQGLRLIYYSQIVNDFQKGDIAEGYSVSREKKESFPLTVTSAQKNPTAFYLCASRDLTSGVPEQFFGPGTRLTVL.